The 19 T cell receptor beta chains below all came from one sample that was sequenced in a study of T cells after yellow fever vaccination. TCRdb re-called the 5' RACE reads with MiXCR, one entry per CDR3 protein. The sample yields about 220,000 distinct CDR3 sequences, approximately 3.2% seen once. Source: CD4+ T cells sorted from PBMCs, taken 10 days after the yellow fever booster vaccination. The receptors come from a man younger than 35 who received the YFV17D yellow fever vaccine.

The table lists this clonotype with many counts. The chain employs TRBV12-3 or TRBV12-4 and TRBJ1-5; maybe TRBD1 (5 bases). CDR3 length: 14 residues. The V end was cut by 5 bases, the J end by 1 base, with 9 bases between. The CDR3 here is CASSRGRSNQPQHF. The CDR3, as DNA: TGTGCCAGCAGTCGGGGACGGAGCAATCAGCCCCAGCATTTT.

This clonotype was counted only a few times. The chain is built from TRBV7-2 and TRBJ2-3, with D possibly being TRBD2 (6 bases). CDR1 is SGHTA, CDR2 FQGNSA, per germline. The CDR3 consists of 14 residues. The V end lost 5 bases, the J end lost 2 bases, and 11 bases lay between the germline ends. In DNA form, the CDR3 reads TGTGCCAGCAGCCCGGGGGTTCACACAGATACGCAGTATTTT. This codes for CASSPGVHTDTQYF.

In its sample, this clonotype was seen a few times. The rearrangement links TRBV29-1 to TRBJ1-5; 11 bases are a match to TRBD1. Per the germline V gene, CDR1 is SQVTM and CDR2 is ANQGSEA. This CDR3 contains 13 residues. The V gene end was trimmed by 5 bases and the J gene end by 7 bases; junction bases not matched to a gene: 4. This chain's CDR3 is CSVTGTGGQPQHF. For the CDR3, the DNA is TGCAGCGTTACCGGGACAGGGGGACAGCCCCAGCATTTT. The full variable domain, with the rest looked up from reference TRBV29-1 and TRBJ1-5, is SAVISQKPSRDICQRGTSLTIQCQVDSQVTMMFWYRQQPGQSLTLIATANQGSEATYESGFVIDKFPISRPNLTFSTLTVSNMSPEDSSIYLCSVTGTGGQPQHFGDGTRLSIL.

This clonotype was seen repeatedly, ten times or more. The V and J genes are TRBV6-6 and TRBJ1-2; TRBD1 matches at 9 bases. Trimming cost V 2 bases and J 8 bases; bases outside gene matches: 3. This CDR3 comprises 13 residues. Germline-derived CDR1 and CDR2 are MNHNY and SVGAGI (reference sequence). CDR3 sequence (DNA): TGTGCCAGCAGTTACGGGACAGGGCAAGGCTACACCTTC. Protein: CASSYGTGQGYTF.

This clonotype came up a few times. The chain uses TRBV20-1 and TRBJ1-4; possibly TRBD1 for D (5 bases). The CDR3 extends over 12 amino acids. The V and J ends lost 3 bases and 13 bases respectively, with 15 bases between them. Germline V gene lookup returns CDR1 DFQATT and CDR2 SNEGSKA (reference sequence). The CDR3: CSARAGRETLFF. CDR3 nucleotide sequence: TGCAGTGCTAGGGCGGGACGAGAGACACTGTTTTTT.

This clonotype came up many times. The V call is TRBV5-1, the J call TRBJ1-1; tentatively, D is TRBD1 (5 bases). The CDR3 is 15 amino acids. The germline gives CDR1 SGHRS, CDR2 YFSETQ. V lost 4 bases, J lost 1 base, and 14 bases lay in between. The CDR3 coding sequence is TGCGCCAGCAGCGGAGGTCGCGGGACGAACACTGAAGCTTTCTTT. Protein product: CASSGGRGTNTEAFF.

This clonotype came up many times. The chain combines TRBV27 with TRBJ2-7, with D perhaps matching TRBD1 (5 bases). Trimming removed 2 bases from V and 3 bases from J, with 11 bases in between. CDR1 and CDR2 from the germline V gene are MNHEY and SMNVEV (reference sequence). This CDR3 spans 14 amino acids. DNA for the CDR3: TGTGCCAGCAGTTTACTGGCCAGGGACTACGAGCAGTACTTC. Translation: CASSLLARDYEQYF.

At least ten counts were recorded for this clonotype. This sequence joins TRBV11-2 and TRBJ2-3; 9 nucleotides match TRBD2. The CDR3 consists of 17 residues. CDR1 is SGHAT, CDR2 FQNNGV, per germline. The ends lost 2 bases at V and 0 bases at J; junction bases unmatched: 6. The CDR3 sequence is CASSLRVAGESTDTQYF. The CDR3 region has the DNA TGTGCCAGCAGCTTAAGAGTAGCGGGGGAGAGCACAGATACGCAGTATTTT.

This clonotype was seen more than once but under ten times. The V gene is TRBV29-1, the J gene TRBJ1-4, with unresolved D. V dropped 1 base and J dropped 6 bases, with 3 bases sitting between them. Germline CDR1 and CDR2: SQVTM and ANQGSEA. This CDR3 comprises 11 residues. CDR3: CSVEGDEKLFF. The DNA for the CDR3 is TGCAGCGTTGAAGGAGATGAAAAACTGTTTTTT. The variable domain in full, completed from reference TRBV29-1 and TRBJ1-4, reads SAVISQKPSRDICQRGTSLTIQCQVDSQVTMMFWYRQQPGQSLTLIATANQGSEATYESGFVIDKFPISRPNLTFSTLTVSNMSPEDSSIYLCSVEGDEKLFFGSGTQLSVL.

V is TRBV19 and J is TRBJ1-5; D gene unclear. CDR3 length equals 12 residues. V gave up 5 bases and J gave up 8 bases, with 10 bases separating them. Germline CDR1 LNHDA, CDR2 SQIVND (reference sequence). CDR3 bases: TGTGCCAGTAGTGTCCGAGGTGAGCCCCAGCATTTT. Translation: CASSVRGEPQHF.

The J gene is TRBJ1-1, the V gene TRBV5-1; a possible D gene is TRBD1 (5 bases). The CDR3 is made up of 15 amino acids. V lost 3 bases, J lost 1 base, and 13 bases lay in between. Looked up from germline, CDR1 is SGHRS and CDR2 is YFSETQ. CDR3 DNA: TGCGCCAGCAGCTCCTTGGGGCTGGCGAACACTGAAGCTTTCTTT. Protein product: CASSSLGLANTEAFF. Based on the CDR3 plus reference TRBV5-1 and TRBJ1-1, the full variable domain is KAGVTQTPRYLIKTRGQQVTLSCSPISGHRSVSWYQQTPGQGLQFLFEYFSETQRNKGNFPGRFSGRQFSNSRSEMNVSTLELGDSALYLCASSSLGLANTEAFFGQGTRLTVV.

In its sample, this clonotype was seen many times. CDR3 coding DNA: TGCGCCAGCAGCTTGGAAGGCCTGGACGCCGGTAATGAAGCTTTCTTT. It specifies CASSLEGLDAGNEAFF. This rearrangement joins TRBV5-1 to TRBJ1-1; D uncertain. V was trimmed by 0 bases and J by 7 bases, leaving 19 bases between them. Germline V gives CDR1 SGHRS, CDR2 YFSETQ. The CDR3 sequence is 16 residues long.

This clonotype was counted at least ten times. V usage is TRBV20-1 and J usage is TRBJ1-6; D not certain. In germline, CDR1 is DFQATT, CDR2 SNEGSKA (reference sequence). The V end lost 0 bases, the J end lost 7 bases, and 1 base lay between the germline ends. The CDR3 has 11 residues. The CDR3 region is CSARENSPLHF. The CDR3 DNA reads TGCAGTGCTAGAGAGAATTCACCCCTCCACTTT.

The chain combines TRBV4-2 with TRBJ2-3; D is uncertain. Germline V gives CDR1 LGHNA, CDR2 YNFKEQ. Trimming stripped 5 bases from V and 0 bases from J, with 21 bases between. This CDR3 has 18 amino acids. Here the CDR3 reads CASSFQTSTDTSTDTQYF. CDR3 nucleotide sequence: TGTGCCAGCAGCTTTCAAACTTCGACGGATACTAGCACAGATACGCAGTATTTT.

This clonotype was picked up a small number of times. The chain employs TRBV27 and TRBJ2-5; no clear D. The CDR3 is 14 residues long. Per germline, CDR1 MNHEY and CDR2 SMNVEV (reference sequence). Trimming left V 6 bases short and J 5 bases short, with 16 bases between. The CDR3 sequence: CASSPTVWSETQYF. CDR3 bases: TGTGCCAGCAGCCCCACAGTATGGTCGGAGACCCAGTACTTC.

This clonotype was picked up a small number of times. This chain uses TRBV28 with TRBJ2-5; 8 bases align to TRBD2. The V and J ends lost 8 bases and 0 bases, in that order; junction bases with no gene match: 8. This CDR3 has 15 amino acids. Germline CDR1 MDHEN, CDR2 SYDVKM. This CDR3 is CASHTRRGDQETQYF. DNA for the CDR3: TGTGCCAGCCATACAAGGCGGGGGGACCAAGAGACCCAGTACTTC.

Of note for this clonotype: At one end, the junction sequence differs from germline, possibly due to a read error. The CDR3 is CAWSRGLAGGTDTHYF. The DNA for the CDR3 is TGTGCCTGGAGTAGGGGACTAGCGGGTGGCACAGATACGCACTATTTT. The chain has TRBV30 and TRBJ2-3; 12 positions match TRBD2. This CDR3 is 16 amino acids long. Germline V gene sequence: CDR1 GTSNPN, CDR2 SVGIG (reference sequence).

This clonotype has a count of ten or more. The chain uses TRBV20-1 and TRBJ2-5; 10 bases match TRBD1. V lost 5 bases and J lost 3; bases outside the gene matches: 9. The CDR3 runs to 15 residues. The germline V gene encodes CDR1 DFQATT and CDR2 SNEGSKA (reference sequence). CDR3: CSAGQGVGTEETQYF. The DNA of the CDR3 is TGCAGTGCTGGACAGGGGGTGGGGACCGAAGAGACCCAGTACTTC.

The CDR3 region is CASSEAQQGLETLHF. In nucleotides, the CDR3 is TGTGCCAGCAGTGAAGCGCAACAGGGACTGGAGACCCTCCACTTT. The rearrangement uses TRBV2 and TRBJ1-6, with TRBD1 as a possible D gene (6 bases). Looked up from germline, CDR1 is SNHLY and CDR2 is FYNNEI. The CDR3 totals 15 residues. Trimming removed 0 bases at V and 14 bases at J, with 17 bases between.